The present entry profiles one T cell receptor (beta chain) with its context. Its antigen is unknown. The sample belongs to a study of shared clonotypes between healthy human individuals. General study findings and limits: Only blood was sampled, and tissue TCR repertoires likely differ from blood ones.

J gave up 8 bases and V 3 bases, and 6 bases lay outside the gene matches. Germline assignment: CDR1 SEHNR and CDR2 FQNEAQ (reference sequence). CDR3 length: 15 amino acids. TCRdb keeps only in-frame clones here, not all; method: immunoSEQ multiplex PCR. This table holds roughly 520,000 clones, 90% to 96% found once. The chain joins TRBV7-9 to TRBJ1-4, with 10 bases identical to TRBD1. This sequence originates from a woman aged 25 to 39 in good health. The sample comprised naive CD4+ T cells sorted from blood. Noted subset: CD45RA+ positively selected. The CDR3 region has the DNA TGTGCCAGCAGCTTCATGGGACAGGGGCTCGAAAAACTGTTTTTT. Protein sequence: CASSFMGQGLEKLFF.